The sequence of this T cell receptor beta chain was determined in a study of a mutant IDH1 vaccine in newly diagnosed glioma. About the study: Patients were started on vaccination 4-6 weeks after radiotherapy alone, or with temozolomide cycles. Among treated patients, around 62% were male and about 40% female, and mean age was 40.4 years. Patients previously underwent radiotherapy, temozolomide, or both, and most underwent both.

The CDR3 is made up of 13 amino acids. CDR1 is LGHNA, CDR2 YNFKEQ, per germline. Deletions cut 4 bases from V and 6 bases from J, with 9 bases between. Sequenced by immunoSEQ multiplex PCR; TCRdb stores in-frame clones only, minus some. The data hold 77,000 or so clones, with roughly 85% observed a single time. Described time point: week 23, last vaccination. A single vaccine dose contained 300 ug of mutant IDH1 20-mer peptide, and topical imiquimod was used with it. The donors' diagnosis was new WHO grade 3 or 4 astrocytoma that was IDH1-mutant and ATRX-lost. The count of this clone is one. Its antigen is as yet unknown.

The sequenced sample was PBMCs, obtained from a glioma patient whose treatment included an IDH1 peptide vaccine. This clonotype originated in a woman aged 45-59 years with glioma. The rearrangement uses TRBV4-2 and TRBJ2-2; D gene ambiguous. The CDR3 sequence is CASSPDRSGELFF. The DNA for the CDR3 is TGTGCCAGCAGCCCGGATCGTTCCGGGGAGCTGTTTTTT.